This T cell receptor beta chain emerged from a study of identical twins. TCRdb re-analysed the 5' RACE reads in MiXCR, keeping a single row per CDR3 protein. In the table there are about 200,000 distinct CDR3 sequences, 7.5% of which are singletons. Every donor was a healthy Caucasian. This clonotype has a count of ten or more. The antigen remains unidentified. Findings of the study overall: Twins shared out-of-frame alpha sequences with excess low generation probability.

The same sample was also studied in work on yellow fever vaccine responses in identical twins.

This clonotype originated in a woman aged 18-29 years in good health. Sequences were obtained from memory (CD45RO+) T cells sorted from blood.

The CDR3 DNA is TGTGCCAGCAGTCCCCGGACTAGCTTGGTTGAGACCCAGTACTTC. Translated: CASSPRTSLVETQYF. The chain employs TRBV12-3 or TRBV12-4 and TRBJ2-5; 8 bases are a match to TRBD2. Trimming cost V 5 bases and J 5 bases; bases outside gene matches: 10. The CDR3 is made up of 15 amino acids.